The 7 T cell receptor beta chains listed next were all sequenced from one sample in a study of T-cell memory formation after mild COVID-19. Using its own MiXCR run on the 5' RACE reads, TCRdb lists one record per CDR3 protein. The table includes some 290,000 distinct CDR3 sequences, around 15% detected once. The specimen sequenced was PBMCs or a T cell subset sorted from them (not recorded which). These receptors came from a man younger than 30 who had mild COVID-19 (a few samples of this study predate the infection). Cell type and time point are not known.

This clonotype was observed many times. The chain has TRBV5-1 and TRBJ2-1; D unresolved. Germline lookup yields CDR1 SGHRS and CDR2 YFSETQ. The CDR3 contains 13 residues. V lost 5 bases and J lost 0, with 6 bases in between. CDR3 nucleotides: TGCGCCAGCAGTAAGAGCTCCTACAATGAGCAGTTCTTC. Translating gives CASSKSSYNEQFF. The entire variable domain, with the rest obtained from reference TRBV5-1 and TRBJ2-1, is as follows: KAGVTQTPRYLIKTRGQQVTLSCSPISGHRSVSWYQQTPGQGLQFLFEYFSETQRNKGNFPGRFSGRQFSNSRSEMNVSTLELGDSALYLCASSKSSYNEQFFGPGTRLTVL.

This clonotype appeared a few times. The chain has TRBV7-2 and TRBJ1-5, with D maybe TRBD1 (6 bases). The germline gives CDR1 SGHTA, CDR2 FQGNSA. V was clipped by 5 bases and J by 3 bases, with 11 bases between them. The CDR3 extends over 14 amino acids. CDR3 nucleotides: TGTGCCAGCAGCCAGGGACAAGCCAATCAGCCCCAGCATTTT. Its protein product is CASSQGQANQPQHF.

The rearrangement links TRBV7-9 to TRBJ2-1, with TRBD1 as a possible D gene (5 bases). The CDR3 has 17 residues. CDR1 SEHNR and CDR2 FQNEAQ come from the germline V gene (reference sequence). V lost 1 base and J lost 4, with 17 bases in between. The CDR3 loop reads CASSLEIAGPVYNEQFF. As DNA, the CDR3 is TGTGCCAGCAGCTTAGAGATCGCAGGGCCCGTGTACAATGAGCAGTTCTTC.

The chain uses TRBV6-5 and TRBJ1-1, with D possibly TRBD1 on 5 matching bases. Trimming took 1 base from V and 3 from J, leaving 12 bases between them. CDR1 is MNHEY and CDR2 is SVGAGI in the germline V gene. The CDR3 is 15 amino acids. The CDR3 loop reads CASSYWGKGDTEAFF. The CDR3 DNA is TGTGCCAGCAGTTACTGGGGGAAAGGGGACACTGAAGCTTTCTTT.

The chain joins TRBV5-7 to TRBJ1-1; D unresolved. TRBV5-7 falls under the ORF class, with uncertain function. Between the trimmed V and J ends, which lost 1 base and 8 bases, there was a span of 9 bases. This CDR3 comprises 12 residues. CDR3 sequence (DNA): TGTGCCAGCAGCTTGCCCCCTAGAGAAGCTTTCTTT. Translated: CASSLPPREAFF.

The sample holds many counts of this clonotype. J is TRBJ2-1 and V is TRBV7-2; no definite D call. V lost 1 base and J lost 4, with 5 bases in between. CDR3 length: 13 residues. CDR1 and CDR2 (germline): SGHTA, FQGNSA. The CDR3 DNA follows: TGTGCCAGCAGCTTAGATTCGTACAATGAGCAGTTCTTC. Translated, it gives CASSLDSYNEQFF.

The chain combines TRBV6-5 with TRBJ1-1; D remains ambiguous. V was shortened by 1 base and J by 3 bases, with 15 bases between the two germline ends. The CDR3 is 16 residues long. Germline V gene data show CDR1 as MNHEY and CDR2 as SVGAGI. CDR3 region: CASSYLVGSGYTEAFF. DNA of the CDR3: TGTGCCAGCAGTTACTTAGTAGGCTCAGGATACACTGAAGCTTTCTTT.